This is a list of T cell receptor beta chains from one sample in a study of T cell changes during pregnancy in multiple sclerosis. Only in-frame clones appear in the TCRdb table, and some are missing; sequencing was by immunoSEQ multiplex PCR. The table includes more than 65,000 clones, approximately 95% detected once. The sample in question was peripheral blood, obtained in the first trimester of pregnancy. The receptors come from a female donor with multiple sclerosis, enrolled in a pregnancy study. CDR3s leave out the opening cysteine and the closing phenylalanine or tryptophan. Each record gives: V gene, D gene, J gene, CDR3 protein. A D gene is named only where the DNA matches it firmly.

TRBV19	TRBD1	TRBJ2-1	ASSIGGPGQRNPQF
TRBV7-9	.	TRBJ2-2	ATSLLEDSTNTGELF
TRBV27	TRBD1	TRBJ2-3	ASSFDRGADTQY
TRBV7-6	.	TRBJ2-2	ASSLGQGELF
TRBV2	TRBD1	TRBJ2-7	ASSEGGTGGYEQY
TRBV6-1	.	TRBJ2-6	ASTIDSWGANVLT
TRBV5-1	.	TRBJ1-1	ASSTGPGMNTEAF
TRBV5-5	TRBD2	TRBJ2-5	ASSLAGTSGSGETQY
TRBV27	.	TRBJ1-2	ASSLGGMGRLNYGYT
TRBV7-2	.	TRBJ2-3	ASNRVTDTQY
TRBV7-2	TRBD1	TRBJ1-4	ASSFFPRQGGSDNEKLF
TRBV6-6	.	TRBJ1-1	ASSGLGNTEAF
TRBV19	TRBD2	TRBJ2-4	ASSIASGSVLAKNIQY
TRBV7-3	.	TRBJ2-5	ASSPRPGETQY
TRBV10-3	.	TRBJ1-5	AISEDRSNQPQH
TRBV10-1	.	TRBJ2-4	ASSPGTKNIQY
TRBV6-4	TRBD1	TRBJ1-3	ASSEYRGSGNTIY
TRBV19	TRBD2	TRBJ2-1	ASSSWTSGGSYNEQF
TRBV7-8	TRBD1	TRBJ1-2	ASSPPPGQINYGYT
TRBV10-3	TRBD1	TRBJ2-7	AIRPGQGSYEQY
TRBV5-1	TRBD1	TRBJ2-5	ASSKGAEETQY
TRBV9	TRBD1	TRBJ1-4	ASSAGTGNEKLF